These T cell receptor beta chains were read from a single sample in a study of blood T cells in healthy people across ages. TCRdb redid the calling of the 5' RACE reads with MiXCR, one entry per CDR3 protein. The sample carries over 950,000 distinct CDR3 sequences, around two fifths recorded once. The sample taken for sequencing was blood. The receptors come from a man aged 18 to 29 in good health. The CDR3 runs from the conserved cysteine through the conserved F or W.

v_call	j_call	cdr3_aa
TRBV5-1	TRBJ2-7	CASSLEQGDYEQYF
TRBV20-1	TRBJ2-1	CSARRMGGGLYNEQFF
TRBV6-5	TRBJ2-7	CASRGPLPYNEQYF
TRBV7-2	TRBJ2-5	CASSPSLGLQETQYF
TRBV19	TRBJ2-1	CASSIAGGDNEQFF
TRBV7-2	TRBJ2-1	CASSTHPPPLNEQFF
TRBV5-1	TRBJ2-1	CASSTDRLYNEQFF
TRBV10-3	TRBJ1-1	CAISVVGGTEAFF
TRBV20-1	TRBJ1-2	CSAKQGDSNYDYTF
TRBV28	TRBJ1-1	CASVFGLEAFF
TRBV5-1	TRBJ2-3	CASSVKTGGTDTQYF
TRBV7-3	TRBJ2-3	CASSLMSGETDTQYF
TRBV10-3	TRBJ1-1	CAISERGKGSLAGAFF
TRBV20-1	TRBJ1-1	CSARGRGENTEAFF
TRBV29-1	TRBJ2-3	CSVVWTALEHLTDTQYF
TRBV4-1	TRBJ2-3	CASSRDPGELGTDTQYF
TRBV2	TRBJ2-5	CASSGTFQETQYF
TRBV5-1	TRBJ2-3	CASSLGHPDTQYF
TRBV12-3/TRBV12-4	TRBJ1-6	CASSPRWGRRNSPLHF
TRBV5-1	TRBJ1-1	CASRVIAGANPAEAFF
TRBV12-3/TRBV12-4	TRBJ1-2	CASSLDFRGTGDYGYTF
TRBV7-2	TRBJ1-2	CASSFGEENYTF